The clone carrying this T cell receptor beta chain has just a few counts. As yet, its antigen is unknown. Extracted from the samples, RNA was reverse transcribed into cDNA to serve as the sequencing template. Sequencing was performed with immunoSEQ multiplex PCR; in TCRdb, only in-frame clones are kept and a portion is missing. The sample includes roughly 73,000 clones, roughly 28% seen only once; the top ten take more than 12%. Described treatment: oral pan-JAK inhibitor, 5-10 mg twice daily. Sorting of CD4+ and CD8+ T cells was performed on PBMCs. This CDR3 has 16 residues. Germline-derived CDR1 and CDR2 are PRHDT and FYEKMQ (reference sequence). The V and J ends lost 1 base and 3 bases respectively, with 15 bases between them. The data originate from a study of CD8+ T cells in alopecia areata. Findings and limits, study-wide: Mice gave a clearer picture of TCR sharing than patients did, possibly for HLA-related reasons. On tofacitinib, scalp and blood still held many of the expanded lesional clones. There were also resident alphabeta T cells of normal skin sequenced in scalp samples.

J is TRBJ1-2 and V is TRBV13; D is unresolved. The source was CD8+ T cells sorted from blood, collected at week 4, from a patient treated with tofacitinib. This sequence was found in a human donor with alopecia areata. The CDR3: CASSLASAITDYGYTF. The CDR3 DNA is TGTGCCAGCAGCTTAGCATCGGCAATCACCGACTATGGCTACACCTTC.